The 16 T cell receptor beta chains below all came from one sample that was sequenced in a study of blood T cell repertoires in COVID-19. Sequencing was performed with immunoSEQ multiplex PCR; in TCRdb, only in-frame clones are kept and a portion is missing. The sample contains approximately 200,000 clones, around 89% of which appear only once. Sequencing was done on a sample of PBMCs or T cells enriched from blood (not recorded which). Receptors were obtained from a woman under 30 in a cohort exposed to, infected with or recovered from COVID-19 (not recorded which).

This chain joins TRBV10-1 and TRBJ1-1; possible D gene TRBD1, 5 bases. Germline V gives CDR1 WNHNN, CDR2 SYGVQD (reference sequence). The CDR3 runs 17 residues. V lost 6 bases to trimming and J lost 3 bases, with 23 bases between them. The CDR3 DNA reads TGCGCCAGCAGGCCAAGGACGGGGGGAGGTGGGCACACTGAAGCTTTCTTT. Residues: CASRPRTGGGGHTEAFF.

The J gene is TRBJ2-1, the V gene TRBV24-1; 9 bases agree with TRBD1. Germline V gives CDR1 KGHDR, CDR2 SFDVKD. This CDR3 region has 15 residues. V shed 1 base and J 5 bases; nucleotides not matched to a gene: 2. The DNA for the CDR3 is TGTGCCACCAGTGATTTACGGACAGGGGACAATGAGCAGTTCTTC. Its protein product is CATSDLRTGDNEQFF.

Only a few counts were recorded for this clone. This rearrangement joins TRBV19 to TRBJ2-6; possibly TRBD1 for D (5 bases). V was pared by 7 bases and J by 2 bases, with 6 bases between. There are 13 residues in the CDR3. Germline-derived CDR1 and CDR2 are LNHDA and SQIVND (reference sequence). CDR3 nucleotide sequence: TGTGCCAGTACAGGGACTGGGGCCAACGTCCTGACTTTC. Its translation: CASTGTGANVLTF.

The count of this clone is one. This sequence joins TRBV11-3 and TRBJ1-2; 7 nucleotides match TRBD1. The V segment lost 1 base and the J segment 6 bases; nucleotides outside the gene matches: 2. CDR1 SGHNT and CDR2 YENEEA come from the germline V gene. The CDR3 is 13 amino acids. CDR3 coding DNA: TGTGCCAGCAGCTTAGCACAGGGGAATGGCTACACCTTC. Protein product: CASSLAQGNGYTF.

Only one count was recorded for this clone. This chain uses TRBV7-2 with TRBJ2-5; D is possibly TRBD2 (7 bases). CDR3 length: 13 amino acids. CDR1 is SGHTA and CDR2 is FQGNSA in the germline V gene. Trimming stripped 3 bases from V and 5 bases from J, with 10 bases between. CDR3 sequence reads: CASSFAGAETQYF. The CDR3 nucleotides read TGTGCCAGCAGCTTTGCGGGGGCGGAGACCCAGTACTTC.

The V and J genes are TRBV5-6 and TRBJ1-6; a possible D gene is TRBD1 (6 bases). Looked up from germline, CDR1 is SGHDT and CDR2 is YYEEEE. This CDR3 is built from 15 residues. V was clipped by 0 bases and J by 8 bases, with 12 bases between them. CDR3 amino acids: CASSLGGGVYSPLHF. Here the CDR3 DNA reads TGTGCCAGCAGCTTGGGGGGGGGCGTTTATTCACCCCTCCACTTT.

CDR3 in DNA: TGTGCCATCCGGACAGGAGGCCAACAGCCCCAGCATTTT. Its translation is CAIRTGGQQPQHF. V and J are TRBV6-5 and TRBJ1-5; 7 bases are a match to TRBD1. V shed 10 bases and J 7 bases; nucleotides not matched to a gene: 10. Germline lookup yields CDR1 MNHEY and CDR2 SVGAGI. The CDR3 runs 13 residues.

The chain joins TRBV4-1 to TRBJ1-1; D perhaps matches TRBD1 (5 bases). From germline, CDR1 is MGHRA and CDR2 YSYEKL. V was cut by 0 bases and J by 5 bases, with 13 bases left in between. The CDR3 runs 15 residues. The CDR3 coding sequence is TGCGCCAGCAGCCAAGACGGGTCAGGGAGGACTGAAGCTTTCTTT. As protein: CASSQDGSGRTEAFF.

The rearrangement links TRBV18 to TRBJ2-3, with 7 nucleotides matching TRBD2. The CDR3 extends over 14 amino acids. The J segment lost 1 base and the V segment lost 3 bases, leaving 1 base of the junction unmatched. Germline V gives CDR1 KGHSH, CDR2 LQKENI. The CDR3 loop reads CASSPTSGTDTQYF. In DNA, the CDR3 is TGTGCCAGCTCACCCACTAGCGGCACAGATACGCAGTATTTT.

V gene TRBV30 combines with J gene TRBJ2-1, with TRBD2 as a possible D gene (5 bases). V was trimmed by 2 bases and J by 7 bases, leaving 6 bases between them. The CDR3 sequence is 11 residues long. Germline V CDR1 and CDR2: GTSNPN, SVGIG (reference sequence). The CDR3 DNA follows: TGTGCCTGGAGTCCGGGGAATGAGCAGTTCTTC. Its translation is CAWSPGNEQFF. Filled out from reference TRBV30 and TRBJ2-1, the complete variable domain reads SQTIHQWPATLVQPVGSPLSLECTVEGTSNPNLYWYRQAAGRGLQLLFYSVGIGQISSEVPQNLSASRPQDRQFILSSKKLLLSDSGFYLCAWSPGNEQFFGPGTRLTVL.

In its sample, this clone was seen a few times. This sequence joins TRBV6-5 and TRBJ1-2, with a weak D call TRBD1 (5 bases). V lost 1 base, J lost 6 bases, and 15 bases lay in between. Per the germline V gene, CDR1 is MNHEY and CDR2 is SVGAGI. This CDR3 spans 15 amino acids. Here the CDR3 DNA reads TGTGCCAGCAGTTACTTGGGGGGGAGTAGGGATGGCTACACCTTC. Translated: CASSYLGGSRDGYTF.

Here the CDR3 reads CASRDGLAGEETQYF. CDR3 DNA sequence: TGTGCCAGCAGGGACGGACTAGCGGGGGAAGAGACCCAGTACTTC. The chain has TRBV13 and TRBJ2-5, with TRBD2 identical over 13 bases. CDR1 PRHDT and CDR2 FYEKMQ come from the germline V gene (reference sequence). J was trimmed by 3 bases and V by 6 bases; bases with no gene match: 4. The CDR3 is 15 amino acids. Variable domain in full (rest from reference TRBV13 and TRBJ2-5): AAGVIQSPRHLIKEKRETATLKCYPIPRHDTVYWYQQGPGQDPQFLISFYEKMQSDKGSIPDRFSAQQFSDYHSELNMSSLELGDSALYFCASRDGLAGEETQYFGPGTRLLVL.

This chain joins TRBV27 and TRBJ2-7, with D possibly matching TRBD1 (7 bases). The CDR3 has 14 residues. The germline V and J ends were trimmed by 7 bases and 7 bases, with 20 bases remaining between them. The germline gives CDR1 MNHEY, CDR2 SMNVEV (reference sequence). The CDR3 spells CASILTGRFGEQYF. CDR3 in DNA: TGTGCCAGCATACTGACAGGGAGGTTTGGTGAGCAGTACTTC.

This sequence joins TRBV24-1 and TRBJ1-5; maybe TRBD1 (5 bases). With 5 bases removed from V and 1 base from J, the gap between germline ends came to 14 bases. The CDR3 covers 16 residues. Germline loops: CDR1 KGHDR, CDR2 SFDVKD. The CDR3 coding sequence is TGTGCCACCAGTGGGGGCAGGGCTGGAAGCAATCAGCCCCAGCATTTT. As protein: CATSGGRAGSNQPQHF.

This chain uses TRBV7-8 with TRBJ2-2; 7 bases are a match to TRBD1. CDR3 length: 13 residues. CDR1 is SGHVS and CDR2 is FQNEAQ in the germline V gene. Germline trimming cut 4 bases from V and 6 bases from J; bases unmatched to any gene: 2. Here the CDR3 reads CASSSGGAGELFF. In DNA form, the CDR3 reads TGTGCCAGCAGCTCAGGGGGAGCCGGGGAGCTGTTTTTT.

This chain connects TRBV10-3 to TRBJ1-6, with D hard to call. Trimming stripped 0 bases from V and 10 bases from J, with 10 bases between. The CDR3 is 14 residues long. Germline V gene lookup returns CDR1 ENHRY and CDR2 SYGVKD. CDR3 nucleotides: TGTGCCATCAGTGAGTCGAGAGGATACTCACCCCTCCACTTT. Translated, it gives CAISESRGYSPLHF.